This T cell receptor (beta chain) derives from a study of spatial heterogeneity in lung cancer. In the library, each TCR cDNA molecule bore its own unique molecular identifier. TCRdb re-derived calls from the 5' RACE reads in MiXCR, one entry per CDR3 protein. The sample yields approximately 24,000 distinct CDR3 sequences, about 4.7% seen once. Whole-study findings and limits: Ubiquitous expanded tumor TCRs showed up in blood more at resection than follow-up.

Described time point: sample taken at primary tumor resection. Unsorted whole RNA samples from tumor, nontumor lung or frozen PBMC were sequenced. A total of some 70 untreated early-stage non-small cell lung cancer patients served as donors. Concerning this clonotype itself: Its antigen is unknown.

The CDR3 totals 14 residues. The ends lost 6 bases at V and 4 bases at J; junction bases unmatched: 8. This chain links TRBV12-3 or TRBV12-4 with TRBJ1-1, with 7 bases fitting TRBD1. This specimen was PBMCs, taken at surgery. The sequence was obtained from a male donor with early-stage non-small cell lung cancer. The CDR3 nucleotides are TGTGCCAGCAGCCCACAGGGGCGGGCCACTGAAGCTTTCTTT. Its translation is CASSPQGRATEAFF.